Shown below are 2 T cell receptor beta chains from a single sample sequenced in a study of early T cells in non-severe SARS-CoV-2 infection. A single record per CDR3 protein comes from TCRdb applying MiXCR to the 5' RACE reads. This sample has approximately 120,000 distinct CDR3 sequences, with about 15% found just once. Source material: whole blood. The receptors come from an adult who was a healthcare worker with PCR-confirmed SARS-CoV-2 infection or an uninfected control (not recorded which).

Comments on this clonotype: The junction does not match germline at one end; this may be a read error. The chain couples TRBV3-1 to TRBJ1-1, with TRBD1 matching over 11 bases. Germline values: CDR1 LGHDT, CDR2 YNNKEL (reference sequence). The CDR3 extends over 17 amino acids. The CDR3 coding sequence is TGTGCCAGCAGCCGCCCTCTATGGACAGGGGGCAGGACTGAAGTTTTCTTT. This sequence encodes CASSRPLWTGGRTEVFF.

This chain joins TRBV5-1 and TRBJ1-4; D is uncertain. Trimming removed 4 bases at V and 3 bases at J, with 7 bases between. The CDR3 consists of 13 residues. Germline CDR1 is SGHRS and CDR2 is YFSETQ. CDR3 DNA sequence: TGCGCCAGCAGCCTGACTTCTAATGAAAAACTGTTTTTT. Residues: CASSLTSNEKLFF.